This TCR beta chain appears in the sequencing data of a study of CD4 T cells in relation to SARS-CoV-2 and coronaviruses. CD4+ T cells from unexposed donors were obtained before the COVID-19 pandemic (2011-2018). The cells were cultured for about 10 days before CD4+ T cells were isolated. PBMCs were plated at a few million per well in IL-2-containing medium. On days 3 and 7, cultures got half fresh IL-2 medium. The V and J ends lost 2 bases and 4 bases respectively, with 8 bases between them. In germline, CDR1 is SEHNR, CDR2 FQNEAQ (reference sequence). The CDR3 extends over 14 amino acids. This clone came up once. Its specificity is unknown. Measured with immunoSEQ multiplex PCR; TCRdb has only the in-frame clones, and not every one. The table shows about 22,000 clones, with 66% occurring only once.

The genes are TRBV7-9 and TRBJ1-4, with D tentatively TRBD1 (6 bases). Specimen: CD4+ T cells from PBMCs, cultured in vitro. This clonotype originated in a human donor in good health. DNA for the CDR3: TGTGCCAGCAGCTTAAGGGGGAGTAATGAAAAACTGTTTTTT. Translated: CASSLRGSNEKLFF.